This T cell receptor beta chain appears in the sequencing data of a study of cytomegalovirus exposure and HLA in healthy donors. The primer mix had 60 Vbeta and 13 Jbeta primers. Assay used: immunoSEQ multiplex PCR; TCRdb lists only in-frame clones, some missing. The table lists 110,000 to 150,000 clones, around a tenth of them singletons. The receptor comes from a male donor in good health and CMV-seronegative. Sequences were obtained from PBMCs.

CDR3 nucleotides: TGTGCCGGGTTCGGGACTAGCGGGAGAGTTGATACAGATACGCAGTATTTT. It codes for CAGFGTSGRVDTDTQYF. The chain recombines TRBV19 with TRBJ2-3, with TRBD2 identical over 14 bases. Looked up from germline, CDR1 is LNHDA and CDR2 is SQIVND (reference sequence). The CDR3 runs to 17 residues. V lost 11 bases and J lost 3; bases outside the gene matches: 13.